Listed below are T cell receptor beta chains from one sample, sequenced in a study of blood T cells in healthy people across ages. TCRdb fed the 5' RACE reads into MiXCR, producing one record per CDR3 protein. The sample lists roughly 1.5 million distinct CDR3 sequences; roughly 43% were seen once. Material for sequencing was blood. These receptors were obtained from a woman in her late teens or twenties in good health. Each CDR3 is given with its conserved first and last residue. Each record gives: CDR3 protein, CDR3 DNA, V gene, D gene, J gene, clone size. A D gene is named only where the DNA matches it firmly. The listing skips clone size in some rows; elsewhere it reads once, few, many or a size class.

cdr3_aa: CSARRTGVNDYGYTF
cdr3_nt: TGCAGTGCTAGAAGGACAGGGGTTAATGACTATGGCTACACCTTC
v_call: TRBV20-1
d_call: TRBD1
j_call: TRBJ1-2
clone_size: NA

cdr3_aa: CATSDAGTGGYNEQFF
cdr3_nt: TGTGCCACCAGTGATGCCGGGACAGGGGGCTATAATGAGCAGTTCTTC
v_call: TRBV24-1
d_call: TRBD1
j_call: TRBJ2-1
clone_size: few

cdr3_aa: CASLRQMNTEAFF
cdr3_nt: TGTGCCAGCCTACGACAGATGAACACTGAAGCTTTCTTT
v_call: TRBV12-3/TRBV12-4
d_call: NA
j_call: TRBJ1-1
clone_size: few

cdr3_aa: CASSGSRGQETQYF
cdr3_nt: TGTGCCAGCAGTGGCTCTAGAGGTCAAGAGACCCAGTACTTC
v_call: TRBV25-1
d_call: NA
j_call: TRBJ2-5
clone_size: few

cdr3_aa: CASSEAGPGQPQHF
cdr3_nt: TGTGCCAGCAGTGAAGCAGGGCCCGGACAGCCCCAGCATTTT
v_call: TRBV25-1
d_call: NA
j_call: TRBJ1-5
clone_size: few

cdr3_aa: CASRLTAVNEQFF
cdr3_nt: TGTGCCAGCAGACTGACAGCCGTCAATGAGCAGTTCTTC
v_call: TRBV28
d_call: NA
j_call: TRBJ2-1
clone_size: NA

cdr3_aa: CASSLDGGYNEQFF
cdr3_nt: TGTGCCAGCAGCCTCGACGGGGGCTACAATGAGCAGTTCTTC
v_call: TRBV11-2
d_call: NA
j_call: TRBJ2-1
clone_size: many

cdr3_aa: CASSQDWAGEYGYTF
cdr3_nt: TGCGCCAGCAGCCAAGATTGGGCAGGGGAGTATGGCTACACCTTC
v_call: TRBV4-3
d_call: NA
j_call: TRBJ1-2
clone_size: NA

cdr3_aa: CASSPFGAGELFF
cdr3_nt: TGTGCCAGCAGCCCCTTCGGGGCCGGGGAGCTGTTTTTT
v_call: TRBV9
d_call: NA
j_call: TRBJ2-2
clone_size: NA

cdr3_aa: CASSQNGGTPPDTQYF
cdr3_nt: TGTGCCAGCAGCCAAAACGGCGGGACCCCCCCAGATACGCAGTATTTT
v_call: TRBV4-2
d_call: NA
j_call: TRBJ2-3
clone_size: few

cdr3_aa: CASSYAGSEATEAFF
cdr3_nt: TGTGCCAGCAGTTACGCTGGTTCGGAGGCCACTGAAGCTTTCTTT
v_call: TRBV6-5
d_call: NA
j_call: TRBJ1-1
clone_size: few

cdr3_aa: CASSTRQDSNQPQHF
cdr3_nt: TGTGCCAGCAGTACGAGACAGGATAGCAATCAGCCCCAGCATTTT
v_call: TRBV27
d_call: NA
j_call: TRBJ1-5
clone_size: NA

cdr3_aa: CASSVAHGYQETQYF
cdr3_nt: TGTGCCAGCAGCGTAGCTCACGGGTACCAAGAGACCCAGTACTTC
v_call: TRBV9
d_call: NA
j_call: TRBJ2-5
clone_size: NA

cdr3_aa: CASSQTPVYGYTF
cdr3_nt: TGTGCCAGCAGCCAGACACCGGTCTATGGCTACACCTTC
v_call: TRBV7-9
d_call: NA
j_call: TRBJ1-2
clone_size: NA

cdr3_aa: CASSYMGAQYF
cdr3_nt: TGTGCCAGCAGTTACATGGGAGCACAGTACTTC
v_call: TRBV6-5
d_call: NA
j_call: TRBJ2-4
clone_size: NA

cdr3_aa: CASREGQGLYGYTF
cdr3_nt: TGTGCCAGCAGGGAGGGACAGGGGCTGTATGGCTACACCTTC
v_call: TRBV28
d_call: TRBD1
j_call: TRBJ1-2
clone_size: NA

cdr3_aa: CASSLRPYRGPYNEQYF
cdr3_nt: TGTGCCAGCAGCTTAAGGCCCTACAGGGGACCGTACAATGAGCAGTACTTC
v_call: TRBV13
d_call: TRBD1
j_call: TRBJ2-7
clone_size: NA

cdr3_aa: CSARDGEGNQPQHF
cdr3_nt: TGCAGTGCTAGAGATGGGGAGGGCAATCAGCCCCAGCATTTT
v_call: TRBV20-1
d_call: NA
j_call: TRBJ1-5
clone_size: NA

cdr3_aa: CASSGRTGFGTQYF
cdr3_nt: TGTGCCAGCAGCGGGAGGACAGGGTTTGGGACCCAGTACTTC
v_call: TRBV21-1
d_call: NA
j_call: TRBJ2-5
clone_size: once

cdr3_aa: CASSLKPNTEAFF
cdr3_nt: TGTGCCAGCAGCCTAAAGCCGAACACTGAAGCTTTCTTT
v_call: TRBV14
d_call: NA
j_call: TRBJ1-1
clone_size: NA

cdr3_aa: CASSQGMNGYTF
cdr3_nt: TGTGCCAGCAGTCAGGGAATGAATGGCTACACCTTC
v_call: TRBV25-1
d_call: NA
j_call: TRBJ1-2
clone_size: NA

cdr3_aa: CASKLTGTNEQFF
cdr3_nt: TGTGCCAGCAAGCTAACTGGGACCAATGAGCAGTTCTTC
v_call: TRBV28
d_call: NA
j_call: TRBJ2-1
clone_size: NA

cdr3_aa: CASSQPLQGPVNSPLHF
cdr3_nt: TGCGCCAGCAGCCAACCATTGCAGGGTCCAGTTAATTCACCCCTCCACTTT
v_call: TRBV4-1
d_call: NA
j_call: TRBJ1-6
clone_size: few

cdr3_aa: CASSQGGLAGGEGDTQYF
cdr3_nt: TGTGCCAGCAGCCAAGGAGGGCTAGCGGGAGGAGAAGGGGATACGCAGTATTTT
v_call: TRBV4-2
d_call: TRBD2
j_call: TRBJ2-3
clone_size: NA

cdr3_aa: CAYNEQYF
cdr3_nt: TGTGCCTACAATGAGCAGTACTTC
v_call: TRBV7-3
d_call: NA
j_call: TRBJ2-7
clone_size: NA